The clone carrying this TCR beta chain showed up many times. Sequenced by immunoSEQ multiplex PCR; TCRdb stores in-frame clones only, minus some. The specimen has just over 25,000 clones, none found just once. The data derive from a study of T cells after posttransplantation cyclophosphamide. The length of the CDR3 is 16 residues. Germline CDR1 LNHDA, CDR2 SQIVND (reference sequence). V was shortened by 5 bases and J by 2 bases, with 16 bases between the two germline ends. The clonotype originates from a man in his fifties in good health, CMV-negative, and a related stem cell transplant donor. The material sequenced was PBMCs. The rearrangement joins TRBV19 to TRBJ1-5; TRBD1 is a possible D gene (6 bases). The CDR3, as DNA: TGTGCCAGTAGTCCTGAGGGGGGGAGCGGCAATCAGCCCCAGCATTTT. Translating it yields CASSPEGGSGNQPQHF.